This T cell receptor (beta chain) was obtained from a study of OX40 agonist ivuxolimab in advanced cancers. Across the study: The study gave patients intravenous ivuxolimab at 0.01 to 10 mg/kg every 2 weeks. The group had a mean age of roughly 65 years, ranged from about 20 to 80, and was 82.7% male. General study findings and limits: Partly responding patients at 0.1-3.0 mg/kg showed some of the smallest clonal expansion.

This clone was observed a few times. Its cognate antigen is unknown. This CDR3 spans 12 amino acids. Trimming stripped 6 bases from V and 4 bases from J, with 9 bases between. CDR1 WSHSY and CDR2 SAAADI come from the germline V gene. The method was immunoSEQ multiplex PCR; TCRdb's version includes in-frame clones alone and lacks a portion of them. The table lists about 80,000 clones, 75% to 90% of them singletons. This TCR derives from an adult with an advanced solid tumor such as melanoma, head and neck, liver or kidney cancer. The chain combines TRBV10-2 with TRBJ1-2; D is ambiguous. Source: CD4+ or CD8+ T cells sorted from blood, taken in a trial of the OX40 agonist ivuxolimab. The CDR3 bases are TGCGCCAGCAGAGACGATGGCTATGGCTACACCTTC. Its translation is CASRDDGYGYTF.